The clone carrying this T cell receptor beta chain turned up a few times. What it binds is not known. The germline V and J ends were trimmed by 2 bases and 6 bases, with 14 bases remaining between them. The length of the CDR3 is 14 residues. Germline lookup yields CDR1 MNHNY and CDR2 SVGAGI (reference sequence). This specimen belongs to a study of early T cells in non-severe SARS-CoV-2 infection. Study-wide context: Unsorted whole-blood RNA was sequenced in bulk, leaving chains unpaired. Study-level results: VDJdb matches were skewed toward anti-spike CD8 T cell responses.

Individual cDNA molecules each received unique molecular identifiers attached to them. From the 5' RACE reads, TCRdb called clonotypes with MiXCR, one entry per CDR3 protein. The sample consists of 90,000 to 120,000 distinct CDR3 sequences, roughly 11% of them appearing once. V and J are TRBV6-6 and TRBJ2-7; maybe TRBD2 (6 bases). This TCR derives from an adult who was a healthcare worker with PCR-confirmed SARS-CoV-2 infection or an uninfected control (not recorded which). The specimen sequenced was whole blood. The CDR3 bases are TGTGCCAGCAGTTACGTACGGGAGAGGACCGAGCAGTACTTC. Its translation is CASSYVRERTEQYF.